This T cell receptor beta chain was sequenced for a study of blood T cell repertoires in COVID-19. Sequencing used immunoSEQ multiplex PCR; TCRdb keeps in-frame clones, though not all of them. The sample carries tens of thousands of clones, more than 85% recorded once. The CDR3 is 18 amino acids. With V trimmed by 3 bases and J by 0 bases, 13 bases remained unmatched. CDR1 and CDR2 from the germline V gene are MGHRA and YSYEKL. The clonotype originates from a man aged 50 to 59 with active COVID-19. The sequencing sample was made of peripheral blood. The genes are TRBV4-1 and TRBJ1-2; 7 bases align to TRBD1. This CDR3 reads CASSHHQGVPSTNYGYTF. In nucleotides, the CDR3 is TGCGCCAGCAGCCACCACCAGGGGGTTCCTTCAACTAACTATGGCTACACCTTC.